This TCR beta chain was sequenced for a study of blood T cell repertoires in COVID-19 (dated by TCRdb to 2019 to 2021). Broadly, across the study: Samples from collaborators originated in the United States, Italy and Spain and spanned both the acute and convalescent phases of COVID-19. The material from the prospective study consisted of cDNA or gDNA derived from T cells, B-cell-depleted T cells, or PBMCs. Subjects who had been exposed to COVID-19, were actively infected with it, or had recovered from it provided the deeply sampled blood TCRbeta repertoires that made up the dataset. The repertoires were made available in a free public database intended to serve as a resource for research on the immune response to SARS-CoV-2. Samples were obtained from the ongoing ImmuneRACE study (first 160 participants) and from some 1,300 subjects provided by 6 global collaborators. The sample metadata nearly always contained a de-identified subject ID, COVID-19 status, age in years and sex. Where available, HLA class I and class II types were taken from metadata supplied by the sample provider and were not determined by assay-based typing.

The count of this clone is one. The clone's antigen remains unknown. Per-nucleotide qualities are absent, and no much larger clonotype sits a single base away. Each collaborating institution followed its own protocols to collect whole blood in K2EDTA tubes. For TCRbeta analysis, collaborators shipped samples in one of three forms: frozen whole blood, isolated PBMCs, or DNA extracted from either of those sample types. Trimming removed 6 bases from V and 1 base from J; the gene matches leave 2 bases unexplained. The germline V gene yields MNHEY for CDR1 and SVGAGI for CDR2. Taken from cysteine to phenylalanine, the CDR3 has 15 residues. Just the 45-base CDR3 DNA is kept, in frame starting at base 1. The investigation overall reported the following: The quantity of clinical and demographic metadata differed by source and by participant and was supplied without curation.

TCRbeta CDR3 regions were amplified from genomic DNA by means of the immunoSEQ Assay, a bias-controlled multiplex PCR. The paper's data handling went like this. The number of nucleated cells in each sample was estimated from the amplification of reference gene primers within the assay. To quantify the absolute abundance of each unique TCRbeta CDR3 rearrangement, sequence reads were collapsed and filtered. For each sample, productive Simpson clonality was calculated as the square root of Simpson's diversity index across productive rearrangements. In TCRdb, the immuneACCESS table is reduced to in-frame sequences with V and J assigned. These tables do not hold every clone; where another copy was compared, an unresolved V gene accounts for under half, and the others remain unexplained. V and J calls and clone size come straight from that table; D and trimming were deduced from the DNA. The sample table contains about 140,000 clones; only one count was recorded for around 89% of them. The ten most abundant clones make up approximately 9.9% of the sample.

The chain is encoded by TRBV6-5 joined to TRBJ2-2, and TRBD1 aligns with 10 junction nucleotides. This TCR came from a woman older than 75 with acute or convalescent COVID-19. The specimen was peripheral blood. This receptor carries the CDR3 CASRRDRGNTGELFF. The nucleotide sequence reads as follows: TGTGCCAGCAGACGGGACAGGGGGAACACCGGGGAGCTGTTTTTT.